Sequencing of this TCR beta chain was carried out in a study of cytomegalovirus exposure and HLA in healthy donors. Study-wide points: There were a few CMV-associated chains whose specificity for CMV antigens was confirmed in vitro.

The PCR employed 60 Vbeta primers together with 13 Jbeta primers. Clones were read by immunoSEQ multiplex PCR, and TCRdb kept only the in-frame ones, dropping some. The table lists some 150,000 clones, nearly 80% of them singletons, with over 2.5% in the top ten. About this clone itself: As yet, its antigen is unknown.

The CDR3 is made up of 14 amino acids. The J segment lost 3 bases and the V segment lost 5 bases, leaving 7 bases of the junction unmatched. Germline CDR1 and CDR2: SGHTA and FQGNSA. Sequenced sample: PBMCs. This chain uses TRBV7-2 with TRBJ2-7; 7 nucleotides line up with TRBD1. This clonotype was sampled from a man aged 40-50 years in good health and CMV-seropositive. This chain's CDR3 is CASSSRDSYYEQYF. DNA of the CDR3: TGTGCCAGCAGCAGCCGGGACAGCTACTACGAGCAGTACTTC.